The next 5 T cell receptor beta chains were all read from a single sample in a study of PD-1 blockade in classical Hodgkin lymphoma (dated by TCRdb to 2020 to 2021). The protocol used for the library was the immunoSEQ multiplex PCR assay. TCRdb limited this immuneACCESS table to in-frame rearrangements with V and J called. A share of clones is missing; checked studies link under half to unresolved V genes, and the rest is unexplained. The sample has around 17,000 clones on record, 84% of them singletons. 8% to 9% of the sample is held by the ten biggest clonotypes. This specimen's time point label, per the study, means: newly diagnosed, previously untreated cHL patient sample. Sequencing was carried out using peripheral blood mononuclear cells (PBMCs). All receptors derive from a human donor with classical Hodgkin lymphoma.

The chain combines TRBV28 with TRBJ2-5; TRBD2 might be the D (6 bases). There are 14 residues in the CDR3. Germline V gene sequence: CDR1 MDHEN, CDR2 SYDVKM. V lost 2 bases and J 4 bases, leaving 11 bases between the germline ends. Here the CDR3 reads CASSLTGVGETQYF. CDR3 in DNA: TGTGCCAGCAGTTTAACGGGGGTTGGAGAGACCCAGTACTTC.

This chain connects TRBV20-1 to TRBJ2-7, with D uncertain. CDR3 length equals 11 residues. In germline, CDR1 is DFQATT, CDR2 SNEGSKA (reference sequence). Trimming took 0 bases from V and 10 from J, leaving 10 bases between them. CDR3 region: CSAREGLVQYF. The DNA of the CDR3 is TGCAGTGCTAGAGAGGGTTTGGTTCAGTACTTC.

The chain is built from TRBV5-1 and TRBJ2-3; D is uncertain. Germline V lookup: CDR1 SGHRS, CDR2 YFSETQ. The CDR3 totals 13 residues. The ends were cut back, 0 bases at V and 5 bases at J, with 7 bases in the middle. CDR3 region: CASSLGWGDTQYF. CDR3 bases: TGCGCCAGCAGCTTGGGGTGGGGAGATACGCAGTATTTT. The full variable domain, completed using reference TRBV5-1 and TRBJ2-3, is KAGVTQTPRYLIKTRGQQVTLSCSPISGHRSVSWYQQTPGQGLQFLFEYFSETQRNKGNFPGRFSGRQFSNSRSEMNVSTLELGDSALYLCASSLGWGDTQYFGPGTRLTVL.

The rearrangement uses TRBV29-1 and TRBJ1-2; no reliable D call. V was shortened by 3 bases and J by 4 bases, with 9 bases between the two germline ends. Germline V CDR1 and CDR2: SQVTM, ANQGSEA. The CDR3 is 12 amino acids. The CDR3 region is CSVDLRGYGYTF. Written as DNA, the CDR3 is TGCAGCGTTGACTTACGGGGCTATGGCTACACCTTC.

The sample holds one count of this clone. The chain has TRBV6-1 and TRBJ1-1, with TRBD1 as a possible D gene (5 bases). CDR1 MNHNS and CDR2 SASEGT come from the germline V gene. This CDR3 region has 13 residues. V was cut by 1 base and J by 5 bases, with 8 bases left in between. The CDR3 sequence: CASSEVGGTEAFF. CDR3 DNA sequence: TGTGCCAGCAGTGAAGTTGGGGGGACTGAAGCTTTCTTT.